Listed here are 9 T cell receptor beta chains from one sample, sequenced in a study of T cell changes during pregnancy in multiple sclerosis. Sequenced by immunoSEQ multiplex PCR; TCRdb stores in-frame clones only, minus some. The sample lists 35,000 to 40,000 clones, 85% to 95% occurring once. The starting material was CD4+ T cells from peripheral blood mononuclear cells, obtained in the third trimester of pregnancy. Receptors originate from a female donor in good health, enrolled as a control in a pregnancy study.

This rearrangement joins TRBV5-1 to TRBJ2-5, with 10 bases aligning to TRBD2. The germline CDR1 and CDR2 sequences are SGHRS and YFSETQ. The CDR3 contains 15 residues. The J segment lost 5 bases and the V segment lost 2 bases, leaving 6 bases of the junction unmatched. The DNA for the CDR3 is TGCGCCAGCAGCTTCGGAAGCGGGGGGGAGGAGACCCAGTACTTC. This sequence encodes CASSFGSGGEETQYF.

This rearrangement joins TRBV7-9 to TRBJ2-7, with D possibly being TRBD2 (5 bases). CDR3 length: 14 residues. The germline V and J ends were trimmed by 2 bases and 3 bases, with 11 bases remaining between them. Looked up from germline, CDR1 is SEHNR and CDR2 is FQNEAQ (reference sequence). The CDR3 protein is CASSLNHTSYEQYF. The CDR3 bases are TGTGCCAGCAGCTTAAATCACACTAGCTACGAGCAGTACTTC.

V is TRBV10-3 and J is TRBJ2-1; TRBD2 matches at 11 bases. CDR1 is ENHRY and CDR2 is SYGVKD in the germline V gene. The CDR3 sequence is 15 residues long. The ends lost 0 bases at V and 9 bases at J; junction bases unmatched: 4. CDR3 DNA sequence: TGTGCCATCAGTGAGTCCCGACTAGCGGGAACTGAGCAGTTCTTC. Translating gives CAISESRLAGTEQFF.

The J gene is TRBJ2-7, the V gene TRBV18; a weak D match, TRBD2 (5 bases). Germline CDR1 and CDR2: KGHSH and LQKENI. The CDR3 is 15 residues long. The V gene lost 3 bases and the J gene lost 1 base, with 13 bases spanning the gap. CDR3 DNA sequence: TGTGCCAGCTCACCCCCCGGGATGGGTTCCTACGAGCAGTACTTC. It encodes CASSPPGMGSYEQYF.

The gene calls are TRBV27 and TRBJ1-1; 9 bases are a match to TRBD1. The germline V gene has CDR1 MNHEY and CDR2 SMNVEV (reference sequence). The CDR3 is 17 amino acids. V lost 0 bases and J lost 3; bases outside the gene matches: 8. In DNA form, the CDR3 reads TGTGCCAGCAGTTTATCGAGTACAGGGGGCGTGGACACTGAAGCTTTCTTT. It translates to CASSLSSTGGVDTEAFF.

The chain recombines TRBV2 with TRBJ1-1, with 9 bases identical to TRBD1. Germline CDR1 is SNHLY and CDR2 is FYNNEI. After removal of 5 bases from V and 8 bases from J, the junction contained 9 bases not matched to a gene. This CDR3 contains 14 residues. This CDR3 is CASSSLTGGTEAFF. In DNA form, the CDR3 reads TGTGCCAGCAGTTCCCTTACAGGGGGCACCGAAGCTTTCTTT.

The chain combines TRBV6-1 with TRBJ1-6, with D possibly TRBD1 on 5 matching bases. V lost 2 bases and J 7 bases, leaving 12 bases between the germline ends. The CDR3 loop spans 15 amino acids. The germline gives CDR1 MNHNS, CDR2 SASEGT. CDR3 sequence reads: CASSERVGGNSPLHF. The CDR3 coding sequence is TGTGCCAGCAGTGAAAGGGTGGGGGGGAATTCACCCCTCCACTTT.

V and J are TRBV11-2 and TRBJ1-5; a weak D match, TRBD1 (5 bases). CDR3 length: 16 amino acids. Germline lookup yields CDR1 SGHAT and CDR2 FQNNGV. V lost 5 bases and J 6 bases, leaving 20 bases between the germline ends. The CDR3: CASSGRGQLPGQPQHF. The CDR3 DNA sequence: TGTGCCAGCAGCGGCCGAGGACAATTGCCCGGTCAGCCCCAGCATTTT.

The V and J genes are TRBV6-6 and TRBJ2-1; 8 nucleotides align to TRBD1. The CDR3 contains 15 residues. The J segment lost 9 bases and the V segment lost 6 bases, leaving 13 bases of the junction unmatched. Germline CDR1 reads MNHNY; CDR2 reads SVGAGI (reference sequence). The DNA for the CDR3 is TGTGCCAGCAGCCCCCCCGGACAGGGATCGACTGAGCAGTTCTTC. Translating it yields CASSPPGQGSTEQFF.